This entry concerns a single T cell receptor (beta chain). The antigen remains undetermined. With 6 bases removed from V and 9 bases from J, the gap between germline ends came to 12 bases. The germline gives CDR1 WSHSY, CDR2 SAAADI. CDR3 length: 12 residues. These data are taken from a study of cytomegalovirus exposure and HLA in healthy donors. A multiplex PCR was run with 60 Vbeta primers and 13 Jbeta primers. The repertoire was sequenced with immunoSEQ multiplex PCR; TCRdb's copy has only in-frame clones and lacks some. In the table there are around 130,000 clones, 65% to 85% of which are singletons. The study's findings and limits: The authors excluded some V segments, including TRBV6-2 and TRBV6-3, as indistinguishable. Among TCR beta chains, those listed as cytomegalovirus-associated numbered about 150.

This sequence joins TRBV10-2 and TRBJ2-1; TRBD2 is a possible D gene (6 bases). This TCR was sampled from a woman aged 40 to 50 in good health and CMV-seronegative. The sequencing input was PBMCs. The CDR3 is CASRRELPEQFF. As DNA, the CDR3 is TGCGCCAGCAGGCGGGAATTACCTGAGCAGTTCTTC.